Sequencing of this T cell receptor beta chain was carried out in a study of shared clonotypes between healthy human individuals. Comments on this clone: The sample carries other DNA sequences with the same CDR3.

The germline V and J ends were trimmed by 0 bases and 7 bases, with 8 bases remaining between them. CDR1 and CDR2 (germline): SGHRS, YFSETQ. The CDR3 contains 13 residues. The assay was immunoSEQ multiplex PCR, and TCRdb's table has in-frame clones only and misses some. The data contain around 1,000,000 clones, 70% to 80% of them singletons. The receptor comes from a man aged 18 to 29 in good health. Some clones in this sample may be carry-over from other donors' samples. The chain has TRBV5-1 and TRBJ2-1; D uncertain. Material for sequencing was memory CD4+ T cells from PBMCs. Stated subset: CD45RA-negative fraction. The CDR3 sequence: CASSLDLLNEQFF. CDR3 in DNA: TGCGCCAGCAGCTTGGACCTCCTTAATGAGCAGTTCTTC. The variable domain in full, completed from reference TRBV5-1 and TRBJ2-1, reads KAGVTQTPRYLIKTRGQQVTLSCSPISGHRSVSWYQQTPGQGLQFLFEYFSETQRNKGNFPGRFSGRQFSNSRSEMNVSTLELGDSALYLCASSLDLLNEQFFGPGTRLTVL.